What follows are 20 T cell receptor beta chains derived from one specimen sequenced in a study of a mutant IDH1 vaccine in newly diagnosed glioma. Using immunoSEQ multiplex PCR, the repertoire was profiled, and TCRdb retains in-frame clones only, with some absent. Seen here are about 98,000 clones, around 90% observed once, and the top ten hold roughly 0.54%. Indicated time point: baseline, week 1 (first vaccination visit). Treatment meaning: pre-vaccination baseline after standard-of-care therapy. Sequenced material: PBMCs, taken from a glioma patient treated with radiotherapy, temozolomide or both. The receptors here all came from a woman aged 45 to 65 with glioma.

This chain links TRBV5-8 with TRBJ1-2; TRBD1 is a possible D gene (5 bases). The CDR3 is 15 amino acids. Trimming shortened V by 1 base and J by 1 base, and 11 bases separated the two germline ends. Germline V CDR1 and CDR2: SGHTS, YDEGEE. CDR3 amino acids: CASSLPTQGNYGYTF. CDR3 nucleotides: TGTGCCAGCAGCTTGCCCACTCAGGGTAACTATGGCTACACCTTC.

The chain joins TRBV28 to TRBJ1-2, with D possibly TRBD1 on 5 matching bases. The CDR3 covers 14 residues. V lost 3 bases to trimming and J lost 6 bases, with 14 bases between them. Germline V gene data show CDR1 as MDHEN and CDR2 as SYDVKM. CDR3 bases: TGTGCCAGCAGTTTGCTGGGGGTAATGGATGGCTACACCTTC. Its protein product is CASSLLGVMDGYTF.

The rearrangement links TRBV5-8 to TRBJ1-2, with D tentatively TRBD1 (5 bases). The CDR3 length is 14 residues. In germline, CDR1 is SGHTS, CDR2 YDEGEE. V lost 4 bases and J lost 6, with 16 bases in between. In nucleotides, the CDR3 is TGTGCCAGCAGCCCGGGACCGATTATCCATGGCTACACCTTC. It yields the protein CASSPGPIIHGYTF.

J is TRBJ1-3 and V is TRBV9, with 8 bases lining up with TRBD1. J gave up 5 bases and V 4 bases, and 5 bases lay outside the gene matches. There are 14 residues in the CDR3. CDR1 is SGDLS, CDR2 YYNGEE, per germline. The CDR3 loop is CASSTRTGRNTIYF. The DNA of the CDR3 is TGTGCCAGCAGCACCCGGACAGGGAGAAACACCATATATTTT.

The V and J genes are TRBV27 and TRBJ2-1; D unclear. V lost 2 bases to trimming and J lost 0 bases, with 8 bases between them. This CDR3 has 15 amino acids. Germline assignment: CDR1 MNHEY and CDR2 SMNVEV (reference sequence). The CDR3 nucleotides read TGTGCCAGCAGTTTAGTCGAGCGCTCCTACAATGAGCAGTTCTTC. Translation gives CASSLVERSYNEQFF.

In DNA, the CDR3 is TGTGCCACCCAACAATGGGGGACTAGCGGGGTTAGCACAGATACGCAGTATTTT. This codes for CATQQWGTSGVSTDTQYF. This sequence joins TRBV19 and TRBJ2-3; 13 bases fit TRBD2. V lost 10 bases, J lost 0 bases, and 13 bases stayed unmatched. The CDR3 loop spans 18 amino acids. In germline, CDR1 is LNHDA, CDR2 SQIVND (reference sequence). The whole variable domain, filled in from reference TRBV19 and TRBJ2-3, reads DGGITQSPKYLFRKEGQNVTLSCEQNLNHDAMYWYRQDPGQGLRLIYYSQIVNDFQKGDIAEGYSVSREKKESFPLTVTSAQKNPTAFYLCATQQWGTSGVSTDTQYFGPGTRLTVL.

The chain employs TRBV7-2 and TRBJ2-6; D uncertain. The CDR3 totals 17 residues. Germline V gene sequence: CDR1 SGHTA, CDR2 FQGNSA. Trimming removed 5 bases at V and 2 bases at J, with 16 bases between. The CDR3 sequence: CASSNSFWIAGANVLTF. In DNA form, the CDR3 reads TGTGCCAGCAGCAACAGCTTCTGGATTGCTGGGGCCAACGTCCTGACTTTC. Variable domain in full (rest from reference TRBV7-2 and TRBJ2-6): GAGVSQSPSNKVTEKGKDVELRCDPISGHTALYWYRQSLGQGLEFLIYFQGNSAPDKSGLPSDRFSAERTGGSVSTLTIQRTQQEDSAVYLCASSNSFWIAGANVLTFGAGSRLTVL.

This clone was detected once. The gene calls are TRBV12-5 and TRBJ2-7, with TRBD1 matching over 8 bases. The CDR3 has 14 residues. CDR1 is LGHNT and CDR2 is FRNRAP in the germline V gene. Losses at the gene ends were 4 bases for V and 7 bases for J; bases not matched to a gene: 9. CDR3 DNA sequence: TGTGCTAGTGGTTCCCGGACAGGGTTCGGGGAGCAGTACTTC. Protein sequence: CASGSRTGFGEQYF. Filled out from reference TRBV12-5 and TRBJ2-7, the complete variable domain reads DARVTQTPRHKVTEMGQEVTMRCQPILGHNTVFWYRQTMMQGLELLAYFRNRAPLDDSGMPKDRFSAEMPDATLATLKIQPSEPRDSAVYFCASGSRTGFGEQYFGPGTRLTVT.

The rearrangement links TRBV2 to TRBJ2-1; D remains ambiguous. The CDR3 extends over 13 amino acids. The germline V gene has CDR1 SNHLY and CDR2 FYNNEI. Trimming left V 4 bases short and J 9 bases short, with 13 bases between. CDR3 amino acids: CASSAGTHREQFF. CDR3 sequence (DNA): TGTGCCAGCAGTGCGGGTACCCACCGTGAGCAGTTCTTC.

This chain uses TRBV6-4 with TRBJ1-2, with D possibly being TRBD1 (5 bases). V was trimmed by 11 bases and J by 1 base, leaving 20 bases between them. The CDR3 extends over 15 amino acids. Germline lookup yields CDR1 MRHNA and CDR2 SNTAGT. The CDR3 DNA sequence: TGTGCCGGACGTCTTACAGGCGACGATAACTATGGCTACACCTTC. It is translated as CAGRLTGDDNYGYTF.

The chain couples TRBV6-5 to TRBJ2-7; D gene unclear. Germline CDR1 and CDR2: MNHEY and SVGAGI. This CDR3 has 13 residues. Deletions cut 4 bases from V and 1 base from J, with 8 bases between. In DNA form, the CDR3 reads TGTGCCAGCAGTTTGACCAGATCCTACGAGCAGTACTTC. Translation: CASSLTRSYEQYF.

The V call is TRBV7-3, the J call TRBJ1-1; D gene ambiguous. With 5 bases removed from V and 1 base from J, the gap between germline ends came to 14 bases. CDR1 is SGHTA, CDR2 FQGTGA, per germline. CDR3 length: 15 amino acids. The CDR3 protein is CASSRGVGKNTEAFF. The DNA for the CDR3 is TGTGCCAGCAGCCGCGGGGTCGGGAAGAACACTGAAGCTTTCTTT.

The rearrangement links TRBV18 to TRBJ2-1, with 13 bases lining up with TRBD2. Germline CDR1 is KGHSH and CDR2 is LQKENI. The J segment lost 5 bases and the V segment lost 7 bases, leaving 5 bases of the junction unmatched. This CDR3 is 15 amino acids long. The CDR3 spells CASLGGLAGDNEQFF. CDR3 nucleotides: TGTGCCAGCTTAGGTGGACTAGCGGGAGACAATGAGCAGTTCTTC.

The gene calls are TRBV18 and TRBJ2-3; tentatively, D is TRBD1 or TRBD2 (5 bases each). Germline V gene sequence: CDR1 KGHSH, CDR2 LQKENI. The CDR3 runs 15 residues. Trimming pared 0 bases from V and 2 bases from J, leaving 9 bases between. CDR3 amino acids: CASSPPGLATDTQYF. The CDR3 bases are TGTGCCAGCTCACCACCGGGGCTAGCCACAGATACGCAGTATTTT.

The chain links TRBV5-1 to TRBJ2-7, with TRBD2 matching over 10 bases. Germline assignment: CDR1 SGHRS and CDR2 YFSETQ. V shed 0 bases, J shed 3 bases, and the junction held 3 bases outside the gene matches. The CDR3 length is 15 residues. Written as DNA, the CDR3 is TGCGCCAGCAGCTTGGCGGGACTAGCGATCTACGAGCAGTACTTC. It specifies CASSLAGLAIYEQYF.

This rearrangement joins TRBV11-2 to TRBJ2-2, with 8 bases fitting TRBD1. This CDR3 contains 16 residues. CDR1 is SGHAT and CDR2 is FQNNGV in the germline V gene. J gave up 6 bases and V 3 bases, and 9 bases lay outside the gene matches. CDR3 DNA sequence: TGTGCCAGCAGCTTGGGGGACAGGCCCGGCGCCGGGGAGCTGTTTTTT. Protein product: CASSLGDRPGAGELFF.

The rearrangement links TRBV10-3 to TRBJ2-7, with TRBD1 matching 8 bases. This CDR3 has 13 amino acids. Germline assignment: CDR1 ENHRY and CDR2 SYGVKD. The V segment lost 6 bases and the J segment 5 bases; nucleotides outside the gene matches: 6. CDR3 coding DNA: TGTGCCATCAGGTACCAGGGGGCCAACGAGCAGTACTTC. This translates into CAIRYQGANEQYF.

The gene calls are TRBV2 and TRBJ1-1; D is unclear. The germline V gene encodes CDR1 SNHLY and CDR2 FYNNEI. V was cut by 6 bases and J by 0 bases, with 8 bases left in between. The CDR3 covers 13 residues. The CDR3, as DNA: TGTGCCAGCAGGCAGGAGATGAACACTGAAGCTTTCTTT. Amino acids: CASRQEMNTEAFF.

A note on this clone: Additional DNA sequences in this sample encode the identical CDR3. The chain recombines TRBV5-1 with TRBJ2-5, with TRBD2 identical over 13 bases. Trimming took 0 bases from V and 5 from J; bases not matched to a gene: 1. Germline V gene sequence: CDR1 SGHRS, CDR2 YFSETQ. This CDR3 comprises 15 residues. CDR3 residues: CASSLGLAGGETQYF. As DNA, the CDR3 is TGCGCCAGCAGCTTGGGACTAGCGGGAGGTGAGACCCAGTACTTC.

This chain connects TRBV5-1 to TRBJ2-2, with 7 positions matching TRBD1. In germline, CDR1 is SGHRS, CDR2 YFSETQ. V shed 1 base, J shed 2 bases, and the junction held 2 bases outside the gene matches. The CDR3 runs 15 residues. The CDR3 here is CASSLSGGNTGELFF. CDR3 coding DNA: TGCGCCAGCAGCTTGTCAGGGGGAAACACCGGGGAGCTGTTTTTT.